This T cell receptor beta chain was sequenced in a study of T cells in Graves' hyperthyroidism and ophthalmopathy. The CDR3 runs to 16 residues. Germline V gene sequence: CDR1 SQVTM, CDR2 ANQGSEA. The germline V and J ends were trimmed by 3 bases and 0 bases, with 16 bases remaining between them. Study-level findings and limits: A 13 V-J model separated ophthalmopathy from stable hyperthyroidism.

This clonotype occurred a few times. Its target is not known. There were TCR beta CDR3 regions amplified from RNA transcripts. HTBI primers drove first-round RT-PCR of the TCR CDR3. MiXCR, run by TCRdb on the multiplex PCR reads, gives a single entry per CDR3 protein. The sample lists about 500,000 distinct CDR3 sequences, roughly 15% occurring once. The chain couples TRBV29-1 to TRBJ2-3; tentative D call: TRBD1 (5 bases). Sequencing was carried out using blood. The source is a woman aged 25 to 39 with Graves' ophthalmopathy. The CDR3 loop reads CSVEKIVDTSTDTQYF. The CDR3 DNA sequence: TGCAGCGTTGAGAAGATCGTGGACACCAGCACAGATACGCAGTATTTT.